These 10 T cell receptor beta chains were sequenced from one sample in a study of blood T cells in healthy people across ages. Together with a sample-barcoded 5' primer, a J-beta primer mix was included in a second PCR lasting about 7 to 11 cycles. TCRdb reanalysed the 5' RACE reads using MiXCR and keeps one entry per CDR3 protein. Of roughly 1,800,000 distinct CDR3 sequences listed, around 48% are singletons. The sample comprised blood. The receptor set was obtained from a woman aged 40-49 years in good health.

This clonotype was picked up one time. This chain uses TRBV20-1 with TRBJ2-5, with D possibly TRBD2 on 5 matching bases. The CDR3 sequence is 14 residues long. Germline V CDR1 and CDR2: DFQATT, SNEGSKA (reference sequence). The V end was cut by 7 bases, the J end by 1 base, with 16 bases between. CDR3 residues: CSVKRGPTQETQYF. CDR3 DNA: TGCAGTGTCAAACGAGGGCCAACCCAAGAGACCCAGTACTTC.

This clonotype was seen only a few times. V and J are TRBV27 and TRBJ2-6; D call uncertain. The V and J ends lost 5 bases and 2 bases respectively, with 7 bases between them. The germline gives CDR1 MNHEY, CDR2 SMNVEV (reference sequence). The length of the CDR3 is 14 residues. CDR3 sequence: CASSPSAGANVLTF. CDR3 sequence (DNA): TGTGCCAGCAGTCCCTCGGCTGGGGCCAACGTCCTGACTTTC.

This chain links TRBV5-1 with TRBJ1-1, with a weak D call TRBD1 (6 bases). Deletions cut 5 bases from V and 2 bases from J, with 22 bases between. This CDR3 is built from 17 residues. Per the germline V gene, CDR1 is SGHRS and CDR2 is YFSETQ. Written as DNA, the CDR3 is TGCGCCAGCAGGCGTAACCAACAGGGCTGGGGTAACACTGAAGCTTTCTTT. Its translation is CASRRNQQGWGNTEAFF. The whole variable domain, filled in from reference TRBV5-1 and TRBJ1-1, reads KAGVTQTPRYLIKTRGQQVTLSCSPISGHRSVSWYQQTPGQGLQFLFEYFSETQRNKGNFPGRFSGRQFSNSRSEMNVSTLELGDSALYLCASRRNQQGWGNTEAFFGQGTRLTVV.

This clonotype was counted a few times. The chain has TRBV7-2 and TRBJ1-2, with TRBD1 matching 7 bases. V gave up 5 bases and J gave up 5 bases; unmatched junction bases: 8. This CDR3 has 14 amino acids. CDR1 is SGHTA, CDR2 FQGNSA, per germline. The CDR3 DNA reads TGTGCCAGCAGCCCGCAAGGGACAGTTTATGGCTACACCTTC. Residues: CASSPQGTVYGYTF. Combining the CDR3 with reference TRBV7-2 and TRBJ1-2 gives the whole variable domain GAGVSQSPSNKVTEKGKDVELRCDPISGHTALYWYRQSLGQGLEFLIYFQGNSAPDKSGLPSDRFSAERTGGSVSTLTIQRTQQEDSAVYLCASSPQGTVYGYTFGSGTRLTVV.

This clonotype appeared a single time. This chain uses TRBV9 with TRBJ1-2; 7 nucleotides line up with TRBD1. The CDR3 has 17 residues. CDR1 SGDLS and CDR2 YYNGEE come from the germline V gene. The J segment lost 5 bases and the V segment lost 3 bases, leaving 16 bases of the junction unmatched. CDR3 region: CASSETGQHRLRYGYTF. The CDR3 coding sequence is TGTGCCAGCAGCGAAACGGGACAGCACCGCCTTCGGTATGGCTACACCTTC.

As for this clonotype: The junction departs from germline at one end; a sequencing error may be responsible. This sequence joins TRBV7-9 and TRBJ2-4, with D hard to call. The J call may be wrong; the DNA end is better matched by TRBJ2-7. Per the germline V gene, CDR1 is SEHNR and CDR2 is FQNEAQ (reference sequence). CDR3 length equals 13 residues. In nucleotides, the CDR3 is TGTTCCAGCAGCTTAGAGAGCCCCTACGAGCAGTACTTC. Translated: CSSSLESPYEQYF.

This chain uses TRBV7-2 with TRBJ1-1; D might be TRBD1 (5 bases). CDR1 and CDR2 (germline): SGHTA, FQGNSA. This CDR3 has 14 amino acids. Trimming shortened V by 0 bases and J by 7 bases, and 12 bases separated the two germline ends. CDR3 in amino acids: CASSLAGEVDEAFF. DNA for the CDR3: TGTGCCAGCAGCTTAGCAGGGGAGGTTGATGAAGCTTTCTTT.

The chain uses TRBV20-1 and TRBJ1-5; D not certain. CDR3 size: 17 residues. V was shortened by 0 bases and J by 0 bases, with 15 bases between the two germline ends. Germline V gene sequence: CDR1 DFQATT, CDR2 SNEGSKA (reference sequence). CDR3 amino acids: CSARDLMKEYSNQPQHF. CDR3 nucleotide sequence: TGCAGTGCTAGAGATTTGATGAAAGAATATAGCAATCAGCCCCAGCATTTT.

This clonotype was counted once. This rearrangement joins TRBV7-9 to TRBJ2-3; TRBD2 matches 9 bases. With V trimmed by 1 base and J by 2 bases, 13 bases remained unmatched. Per germline, CDR1 SEHNR and CDR2 FQNEAQ (reference sequence). The CDR3 is 19 residues long. This chain's CDR3 is CASSLERTTGTSYTDTQYF. Here the CDR3 DNA reads TGTGCCAGCAGCTTAGAAAGGACTACCGGGACTAGCTACACAGATACGCAGTATTTT.

The gene calls are TRBV12-3 or TRBV12-4 and TRBJ2-3; 8 bases are shared with TRBD2. This CDR3 comprises 13 residues. Germline trimming cut 6 bases from V and 8 bases from J; bases unmatched to any gene: 7. Written as DNA, the CDR3 is TGTGCCAGCAGGCCGCGGGGGGCGGGTACGCAGTATTTT. Protein product: CASRPRGAGTQYF.